This T cell receptor (beta chain) was captured by sequencing in a study of naive and memory T cell subsets. The SP2 primer and nested alpha and beta constant region primers amplified ligated cDNA in four rounds. Using its own MiXCR run on the 5' RACE reads, TCRdb lists one record per CDR3 protein. This sample has 32,000 or so distinct CDR3 sequences, with roughly a sixth found just once. An oligonucleotide containing a UMI was ligated to the 3' end of TCR cDNA. Input was roughly 1 to 1000 ng of DNase-treated total RNA without cell sorting. In this sample, this clonotype turned up once. With 0 bases removed from V and 4 bases from J, the gap between germline ends came to 3 bases. Germline loops: CDR1 ENHRY, CDR2 SYGVKD. This CDR3 region has 12 residues.

This clonotype was obtained from a female donor in good health. J is TRBJ1-1 and V is TRBV10-3; the D is unclear. The CDR3 DNA reads as TGTGCCATCAGTGAGTCGACCACTGAAGCTTTCTTT. Amino acids: CAISESTTEAFF.